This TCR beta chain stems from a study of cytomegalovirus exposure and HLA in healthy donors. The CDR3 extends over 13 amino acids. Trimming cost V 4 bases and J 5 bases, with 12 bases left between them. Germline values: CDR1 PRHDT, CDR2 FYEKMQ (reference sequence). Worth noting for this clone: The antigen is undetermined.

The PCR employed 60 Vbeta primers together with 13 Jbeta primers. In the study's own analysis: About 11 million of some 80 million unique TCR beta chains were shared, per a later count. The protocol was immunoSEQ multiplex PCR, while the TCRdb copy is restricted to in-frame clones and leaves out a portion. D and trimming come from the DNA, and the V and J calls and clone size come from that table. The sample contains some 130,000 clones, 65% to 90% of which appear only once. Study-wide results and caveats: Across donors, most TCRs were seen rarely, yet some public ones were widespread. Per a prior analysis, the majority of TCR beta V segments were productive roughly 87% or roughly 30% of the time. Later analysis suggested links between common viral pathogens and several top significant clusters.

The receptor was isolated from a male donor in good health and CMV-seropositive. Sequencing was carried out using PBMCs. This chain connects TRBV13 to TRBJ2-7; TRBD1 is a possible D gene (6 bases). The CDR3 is CASSWGEGDEQYF. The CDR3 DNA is TGTGCCAGCAGCTGGGGTGAGGGGGACGAGCAGTACTTC.